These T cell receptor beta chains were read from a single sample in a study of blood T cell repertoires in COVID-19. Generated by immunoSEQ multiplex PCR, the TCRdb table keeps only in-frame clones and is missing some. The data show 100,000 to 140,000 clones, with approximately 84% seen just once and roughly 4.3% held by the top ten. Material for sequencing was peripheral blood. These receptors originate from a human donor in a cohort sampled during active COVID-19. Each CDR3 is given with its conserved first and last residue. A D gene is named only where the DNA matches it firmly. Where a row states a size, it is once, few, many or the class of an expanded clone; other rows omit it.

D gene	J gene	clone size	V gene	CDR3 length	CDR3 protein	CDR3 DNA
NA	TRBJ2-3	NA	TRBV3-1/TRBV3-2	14	CASSLMLGADTQYF	TGTGCCAGCAGCCTCATGCTAGGGGCAGATACGCAGTATTTT
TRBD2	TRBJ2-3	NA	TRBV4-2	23	CASSQYGLAEPNSQMIGTDTQYF	TGTGCCAGCAGCCAATATGGACTAGCGGAACCAAACAGCCAAATGATTGGCACAGATACGCAGTATTTT
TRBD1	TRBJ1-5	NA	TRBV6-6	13	CATTGGPNQPQHF	TGTGCCACCACAGGGGGCCCCAATCAGCCCCAGCATTTT
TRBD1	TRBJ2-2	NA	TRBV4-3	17	CASSHYRQGAVTGELFF	TGCGCCAGCAGCCACTACAGACAGGGGGCGGTTACCGGGGAGCTGTTTTTT
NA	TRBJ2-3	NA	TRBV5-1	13	CASSQGSTDTQYF	TGCGCCAGCAGTCAGGGATCCACAGATACGCAGTATTTT
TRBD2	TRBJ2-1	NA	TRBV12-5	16	CASAPPGLAGVGEQFF	TGTGCTAGTGCCCCTCCGGGACTAGCGGGAGTAGGTGAGCAGTTCTTC
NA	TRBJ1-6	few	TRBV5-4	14	CASSLGQANSPLHF	TGTGCCAGCAGCTTGGGACAGGCCAATTCACCCCTCCACTTT
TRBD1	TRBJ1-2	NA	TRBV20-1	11	CSASAGGGYTF	TGCAGTGCTAGCGCAGGGGGCGGCTACACCTTC
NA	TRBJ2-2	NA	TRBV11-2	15	CARSLGGANPGELFF	TGTGCCCGCAGCTTGGGGGGGGCGAACCCCGGGGAGCTGTTTTTT
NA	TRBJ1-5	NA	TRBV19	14	CASSRGQRNQPQHF	TGTGCCAGTAGTAGGGGACAAAGAAATCAGCCCCAGCATTTT
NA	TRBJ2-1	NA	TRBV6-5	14	CASSLADRTYEQFF	TGTGCCAGCAGCCTTGCCGACAGGACATATGAGCAGTTCTTC
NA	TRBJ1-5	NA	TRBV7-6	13	CASSSRENQPQHF	TGTGCCAGCAGCTCTCGAGAGAATCAGCCCCAGCATTTT
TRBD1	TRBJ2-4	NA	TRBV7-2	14	CASSPDRVGNIQYF	TGTGCCAGCAGCCCCGACAGGGTCGGAAACATTCAGTACTTC
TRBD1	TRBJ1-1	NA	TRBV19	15	CASSIDPGTGGHPFF	TGTGCCAGTAGTATAGATCCCGGGACAGGGGGCCATCCTTTCTTT
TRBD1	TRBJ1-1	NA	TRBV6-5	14	CASSYFTGTAEAFF	TGTGCCAGCAGTTACTTTACCGGGACAGCCGAAGCTTTCTTT
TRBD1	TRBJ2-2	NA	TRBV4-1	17	CASSQDKRGQGKGELFF	TGCGCCAGCAGCCAAGATAAAAGGGGACAGGGGAAAGGGGAGCTGTTTTTT
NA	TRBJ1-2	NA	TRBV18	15	CASSPKFDNGYGYTF	TGTGCCAGCTCACCAAAATTCGACAATGGCTATGGCTACACCTTC
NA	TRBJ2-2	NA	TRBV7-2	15	CASSLMRDNTGELFF	TGTGCCAGCAGCTTAATGCGGGACAACACCGGGGAGCTGTTTTTT
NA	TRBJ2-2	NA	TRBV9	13	CASSAVNTGELFF	TGTGCCAGCAGCGCGGTAAACACCGGGGAGCTGTTTTTT
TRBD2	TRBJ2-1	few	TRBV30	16	CAWSVGLAGEYNEQFF	TGTGCCTGGAGTGTAGGTTTAGCGGGAGAATACAATGAGCAGTTCTTC
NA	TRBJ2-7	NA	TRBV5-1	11	CASKDNYEQYF	TGCGCCAGCAAGGACAACTACGAGCAGTACTTC
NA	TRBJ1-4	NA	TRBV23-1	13	CASSPKQSEKLFF	TGCGCCAGCAGCCCCAAGCAAAGTGAAAAACTGTTTTTT
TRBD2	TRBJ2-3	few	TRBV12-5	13	CASALAGSDTQYF	TGTGCTAGTGCACTAGCGGGATCAGATACGCAGTATTTT
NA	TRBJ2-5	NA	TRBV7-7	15	CASSPNPVGQETQYF	TGTGCCAGCAGCCCAAATCCGGTCGGGCAAGAGACCCAGTACTTC
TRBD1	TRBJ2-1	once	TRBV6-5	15	CASSWGQGNYNEQFF	TGTGCCAGCAGTTGGGGACAGGGGAATTACAATGAGCAGTTCTTC
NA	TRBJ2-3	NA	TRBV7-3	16	CASSPGSGKFTDTQYF	TGTGCCAGCAGCCCCGGGTCGGGAAAGTTTACAGATACGCAGTATTTT
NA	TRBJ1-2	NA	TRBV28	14	CASFNPVTNYGYTF	TGTGCCAGCTTCAACCCGGTTACTAACTATGGCTACACCTTC
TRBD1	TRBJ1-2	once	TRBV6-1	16	CASSEYRTGTGVGYTF	TGTGCCAGCAGTGAATACCGAACCGGGACAGGGGTCGGCTACACCTTC
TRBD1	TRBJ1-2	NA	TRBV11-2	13	CASSPGGKRGYTF	TGTGCCAGCAGCCCAGGGGGCAAGCGGGGCTACACCTTC
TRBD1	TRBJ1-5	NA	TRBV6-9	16	CASNYRTGVLNQPQHF	TGTGCCAGCAATTATAGAACAGGGGTCCTTAATCAGCCCCAGCATTTT
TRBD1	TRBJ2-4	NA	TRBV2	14	CASTGQGVKNIQYF	TGTGCCAGCACCGGACAGGGAGTCAAAAACATTCAGTACTTC